Here is one T cell receptor beta chain with its context. The sample is drawn from a study of shared clonotypes between healthy human individuals. The junction had 4 bases not matched to a gene; V was cut back by 1 base and J by 2 bases. CDR3 length: 14 amino acids. Germline V lookup: CDR1 SQVTM, CDR2 ANQGSEA. Naive CD8 cells, CD45RO-negative and positively selected for CCR7, excluded terminally differentiated effector memory CD45RA+ cells. In replicate PCRs of sorted subsets, approximately 200 ng DNA, approximately 32,000 T cell genomes, was used. The protocol was immunoSEQ multiplex PCR, while the TCRdb copy is restricted to in-frame clones and leaves out a portion. Altogether hundreds of thousands of clones are present, approximately 96% being singletons, with the ten largest covering roughly 0.1%.

Source material: naive CD8+ T cells sorted from blood. The sequence was collected from a woman younger than 45 in good health. The chain is built from TRBV29-1 and TRBJ2-7; 8 bases line up with TRBD1. CDR3 residues: CSVEGQGSAYEQYF. CDR3 nucleotide sequence: TGCAGCGTTGAAGGACAGGGGAGCGCCTACGAGCAGTACTTC.